Listed below are T cell receptor beta chains from one sample, sequenced in a study of T-cell reconstitution after alpha-beta-depleted transplantation in children. From the PCR reads, TCRdb called clonotypes with MiXCR, one entry per CDR3 protein. Among tens of thousands of distinct CDR3 sequences listed, 5.5% to 7.5% were seen once. This specimen consisted of PBMCs, mostly from graft donor cells, obtained 60 days after TCRalphabeta/CD19-depleted stem cell transplant. All receptors come from a female patient aged 2-9 years who had a stem cell transplant for aplastic anemia, so the T cells may come from the graft donor. Each CDR3 is given with its conserved first and last residue. A D gene is named only where the DNA matches it firmly. A clone size is listed for some rows: how often the clone was seen (once, few, many), or a class if it is expanded.

>many|TRBJ1-4|TRBV5-1|-
CASRQETNEKLFF
TGCGCCAGCCGACAGGAGACTAATGAAAAACTGTTTTTT
>-|TRBJ1-4|TRBV28|-
CASSLGGADEKLFF
TGTGCCAGCAGTCTGGGGGGCGCGGATGAAAAACTGTTTTTT
>many|TRBJ2-1|TRBV9|TRBD2
CASSASSGRGYNEQFF
TGTGCCAGCAGCGCTTCTAGCGGGAGGGGGTACAATGAGCAGTTCTTC
>many|TRBJ2-2|TRBV9|TRBD1
CASSATGTNTGELFF
TGTGCCAGCAGCGCGACAGGGACGAACACCGGGGAGCTGTTTTTT
>-|TRBJ2-7|TRBV3-1|TRBD2
CASSQVSSGRSSYEQYF
TGTGCCAGCAGCCAAGTTTCCAGCGGGAGGAGCTCCTACGAGCAGTACTTC
>many|TRBJ2-1|TRBV6-2/TRBV6-3|-
CASSSSLSGYNEQFF
TGTGCCAGCAGTTCCAGCCTAAGCGGGTACAATGAGCAGTTCTTC
>-|TRBJ1-4|TRBV20-1|-
CSARGPNIRGNEKLFF
TGCAGTGCTAGAGGACCAAACATCCGGGGTAATGAAAAACTGTTTTTT
>many|TRBJ2-1|TRBV18|-
CASSPLASSYNEQFF
TGTGCCAGCTCACCACTAGCTTCTTCCTACAATGAGCAGTTCTTC
>many|TRBJ1-2|TRBV20-1|-
CSAYRRSYYGYTF
TGCAGTGCTTATCGACGGAGCTACTATGGCTACACCTTC
>many|TRBJ2-3|TRBV5-6|TRBD2
CASSPLAGTDTQYF
TGTGCCAGCAGCCCCCTAGCGGGGACCGATACGCAGTATTTT
>few|TRBJ2-1|TRBV7-3|TRBD2
CASSRGTSGRRGEQFF
TGTGCCAGCAGCCGAGGGACTAGCGGGAGGAGGGGTGAGCAGTTCTTC
>-|TRBJ2-2|TRBV6-2/TRBV6-3|-
CASGFETGNTGELFF
TGTGCCAGCGGGTTTGAGACAGGGAACACCGGGGAGCTGTTTTTT
>once|TRBJ1-1|TRBV6-6|-
CASSYRAAEAFF
TGTGCCAGCAGTTACCGCGCTGCTGAAGCTTTCTTT
>many|TRBJ2-7|TRBV12-3/TRBV12-4|TRBD1
CASSSGTGLYEQYF
TGTGCCAGCAGTTCCGGGACAGGGCTCTACGAGCAGTACTTC
>many|TRBJ2-4|TRBV15|-
CATSRDLQNIQYF
TGTGCCACCAGCAGAGATCTGCAAAACATTCAGTACTTC
>many|TRBJ2-7|TRBV6-1|TRBD2
CASSGRTSGGHSYEQYF
TGTGCCAGCAGTGGTCGGACTAGCGGGGGCCACTCCTACGAGCAGTACTTC
>many|TRBJ2-5|TRBV5-1|TRBD2
CASSPGLAGDQETQYF
TGCGCCAGCAGCCCAGGACTAGCGGGGGACCAAGAGACCCAGTACTTC
>many|TRBJ1-1|TRBV6-5|TRBD1
CASSYYGDRGTEAFF
TGTGCCAGCAGTTACTACGGGGACAGGGGGACTGAAGCTTTCTTT
>many|TRBJ2-7|TRBV6-7|-
CASSSVGSYEQYF
TGTGCCAGCAGTTCTGTAGGCTCCTACGAGCAGTACTTC